This T cell receptor (beta chain) appears in the sequencing data of a study of cytomegalovirus exposure and HLA in healthy donors. Study-level information: The study's early data release held tens of millions of unique TCRs from HLA-typed donors.

With 60 Vbeta and 13 Jbeta primers, the PCR was carried out. Sequencing used immunoSEQ multiplex PCR; TCRdb keeps in-frame clones, though not all of them. The sample lists some 130,000 clones; around 79% were seen once. The sample taken for sequencing was PBMCs. This receptor was identified in a woman aged 25 to 39 in good health and CMV-seropositive.

For the CDR3, the DNA is TGTGCCAGCAGCCACAGGGGGCGCAAAGAGACCCAGTACTTC. Protein product: CASSHRGRKETQYF. J is TRBJ2-5 and V is TRBV6-5; 9 bases match TRBD1. This CDR3 has 14 residues. J gave up 3 bases and V 6 bases, and 5 bases lay outside the gene matches. The germline V gene encodes CDR1 MNHEY and CDR2 SVGAGI.